This record looks at one T cell receptor beta chain sequence and its context. The entry originates in a study of shared clonotypes between healthy human individuals. Assay used: immunoSEQ multiplex PCR; TCRdb lists only in-frame clones, some missing. The sample consists of roughly 1,000,000 clones, around 82% of them appearing once. After removal of 1 base from V and 6 bases from J, the junction contained 12 bases not matched to a gene. This CDR3 spans 17 amino acids. Germline lookup yields CDR1 GTSNPN and CDR2 SVGIG (reference sequence). V gene TRBV30 combines with J gene TRBJ2-2; TRBD1 aligns across 9 bases. Sample: memory CD4+ T cells from PBMCs. Subset given: CD45RA-negative fraction. The clonotype was recovered from a young man in good health. Some clones in this sample may be carry-over from other donors' samples. CDR3 DNA: TGTGCCTGGAGTGCACCCCCGGACAGGGGACGTGCCGGGGAGCTGTTTTTT. This translates into CAWSAPPDRGRAGELFF.